The TCR beta chain described here comes from a study of cytotoxic CD8 clonotypes in ibrutinib-treated CLL. Study in general: Included were 11 relapsed/refractory and about 15 treatment-naive patients, of whom 17 were IGHV unmutated.

Genomic DNA (about 2 micrograms) was obtained from cryopreserved PBMCs for construction of TCR beta libraries. Germline assignment: CDR1 MNHEY and CDR2 SMNVEV (reference sequence). V shed 3 bases and J shed 8 bases, with 14 bases lying between them. The CDR3 totals 14 residues. This clone showed up just a few times. Its matching antigen is unknown. Study-level findings and limits: Sustained-remission and progressing patients had unequal sampling times. Pretreatment clonality was elevated relative to age-matched healthy donors and paralleled circulating CD8+ T-cell counts.

The table came from immunoSEQ multiplex PCR; TCRdb's copy has only in-frame clones and leaves some out. The sample lists about 140,000 clones, roughly 77% seen once, with less than 30% in the top ten. This chain joins TRBV27 and TRBJ1-3; D remains unclear. Material: PBMCs, obtained after 12 months of ibrutinib treatment. The clonotype was recovered from a human donor with chronic lymphocytic leukemia. CDR3 sequence (DNA): TGTGCCAGCAGTTTCCCCGACTTCGGGGACACCATATATTTT. It encodes CASSFPDFGDTIYF.